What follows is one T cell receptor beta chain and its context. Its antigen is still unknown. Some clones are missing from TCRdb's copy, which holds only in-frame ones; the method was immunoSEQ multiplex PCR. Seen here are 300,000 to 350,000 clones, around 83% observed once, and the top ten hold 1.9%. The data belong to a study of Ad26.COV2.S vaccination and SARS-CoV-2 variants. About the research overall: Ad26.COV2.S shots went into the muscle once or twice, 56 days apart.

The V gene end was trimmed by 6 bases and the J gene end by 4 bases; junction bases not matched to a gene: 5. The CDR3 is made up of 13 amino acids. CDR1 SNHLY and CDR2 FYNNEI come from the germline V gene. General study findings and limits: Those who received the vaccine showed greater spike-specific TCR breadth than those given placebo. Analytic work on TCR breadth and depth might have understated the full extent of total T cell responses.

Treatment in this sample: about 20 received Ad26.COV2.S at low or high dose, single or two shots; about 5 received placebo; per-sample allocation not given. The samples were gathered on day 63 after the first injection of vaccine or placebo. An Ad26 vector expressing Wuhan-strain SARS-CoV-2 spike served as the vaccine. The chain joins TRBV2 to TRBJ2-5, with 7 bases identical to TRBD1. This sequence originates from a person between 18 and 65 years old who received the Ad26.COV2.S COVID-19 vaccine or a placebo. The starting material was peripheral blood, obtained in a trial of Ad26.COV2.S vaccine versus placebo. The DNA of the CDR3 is TGTGCCAGCAGGCCGACAGGGCCAGAGACCCAGTACTTC. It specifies CASRPTGPETQYF.